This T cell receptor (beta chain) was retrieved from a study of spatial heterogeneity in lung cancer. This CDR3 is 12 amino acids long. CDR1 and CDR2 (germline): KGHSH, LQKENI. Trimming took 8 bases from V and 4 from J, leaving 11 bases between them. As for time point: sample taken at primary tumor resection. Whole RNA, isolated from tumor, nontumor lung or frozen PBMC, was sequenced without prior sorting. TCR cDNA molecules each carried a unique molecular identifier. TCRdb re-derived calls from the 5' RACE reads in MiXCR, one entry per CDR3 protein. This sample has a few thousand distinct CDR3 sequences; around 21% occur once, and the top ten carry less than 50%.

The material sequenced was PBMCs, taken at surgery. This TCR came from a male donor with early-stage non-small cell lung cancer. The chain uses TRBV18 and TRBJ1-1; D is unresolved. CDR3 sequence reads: CASKVGITEAFF. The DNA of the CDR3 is TGTGCCAGCAAGGTGGGGATCACTGAAGCTTTCTTT.